The T cell receptor beta chain under discussion was sequenced for a study of blood T cell repertoires in COVID-19 (TCRdb year 2020). The study in broad terms: Samples from collaborators originated in the United States, Italy and Spain and spanned both the acute and convalescent phases of COVID-19. The material from the prospective study consisted of cDNA or gDNA derived from T cells, B-cell-depleted T cells, or PBMCs. Subjects who had been exposed to COVID-19, were actively infected with it, or had recovered from it provided the deeply sampled blood TCRbeta repertoires that made up the dataset. The repertoires were released in a freely available public database meant as a resource for research on the immune response to SARS-CoV-2. The samples were drawn from two sources: the first 160 participants of the ongoing ImmuneRACE study, and about 1,300 subjects contributed by 6 global collaborators. Sample metadata almost always included a de-identified subject ID, COVID-19 status, age in years and sex. Where available, HLA class I and class II types were obtained from metadata supplied by the sample provider rather than from assay-based typing.

The immunoSEQ Assay, a bias-controlled multiplex PCR, was used to amplify TCRbeta CDR3 regions from genomic DNA. Per the original workflow: Within the assay, amplification of reference gene primers was used to estimate how many nucleated cells each sample contained. Sequence reads were collapsed and filtered to measure the absolute abundance of every unique TCRbeta CDR3 rearrangement. Productive Simpson clonality was computed per sample as the square root of Simpson's diversity index over productive rearrangements. TCRdb stores this immuneACCESS table with in-frame sequences only. Part of the clones is absent; in the studies checked, under half of the shortfall reflects unresolved V genes, and no reason is known for the rest. Clone size and the V and J calls come from that table; the DNA yielded D and trimming. The sample has 210,000 or so clones on record, about nine tenths of them singletons. Clones ranked in the top ten supply 2.7% of the sample.

The investigation overall reported the following: How much clinical and demographic metadata was included differed by source and by participant, and the metadata was provided uncurated.

The CDR3 covers 13 residues, taking in both the cysteine and the phenylalanine. The kept DNA is CDR3 alone, 39 bases in frame from the first base. CDR1 and CDR2 were assigned from the germline V gene (reference sequence) as LGHDT and YNNKEL. V loses 1 base, J loses 4 bases, and the germline ends lie 8 bases apart. Details on this clone: The antigen it binds to is not known. Qualities for individual bases were not recorded, and no much larger clone is one base off.

Whole blood was collected in K2EDTA tubes by collaborating institutions according to the institutions' own protocols. For TCRbeta analysis, collaborators shipped samples as frozen whole blood, isolated PBMCs, or DNA extracted from either of those sample types. The V and J segments used are TRBV3-1 (or the pseudogene TRBV3-2) and TRBJ2-7, and perhaps TRBD2 as D gene, on 6 matching bases. The receptor was isolated from a woman aged 55-70 years with acute or convalescent COVID-19. The sequencing input was peripheral blood. The CDR3 protein: CASSQGSGYEQYF. The sequenced DNA is TGTGCCAGCAGCCAAGGTAGCGGATACGAGCAGTACTTC.